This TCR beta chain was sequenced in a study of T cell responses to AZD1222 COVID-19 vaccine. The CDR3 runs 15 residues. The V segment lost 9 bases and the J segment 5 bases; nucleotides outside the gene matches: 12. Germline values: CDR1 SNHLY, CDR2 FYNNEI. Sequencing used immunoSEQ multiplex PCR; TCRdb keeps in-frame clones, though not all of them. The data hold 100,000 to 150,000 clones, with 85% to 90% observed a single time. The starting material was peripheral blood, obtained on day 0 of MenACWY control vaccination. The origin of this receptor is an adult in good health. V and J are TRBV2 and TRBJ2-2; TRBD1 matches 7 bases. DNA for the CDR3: TGTGCCAGAGACAGGGAACGCCCCCGTACCGGGGAGCTGTTTTTT. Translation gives CARDRERPRTGELFF. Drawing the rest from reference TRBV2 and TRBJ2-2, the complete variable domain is EPEVTQTPSHQVTQMGQEVILRCVPISNHLYFYWYRQILGQKVEFLVSFYNNEISEKSEIFDDQFSVERPDGSNFTLKIRSTKLEDSAMYFCARDRERPRTGELFFGEGSRLTVL.